The TCR beta chain described here comes from a study of spatial heterogeneity in lung cancer. In TCRdb, the 5' RACE reads were re-called with MiXCR into one record per CDR3 protein. The sample comprises more than 20,000 distinct CDR3 sequences, 5.8% of which are singletons, and less than 35% rests with the top ten. Germline loops: CDR1 SGHTA, CDR2 FQGNSA. The CDR3 contains 15 residues. Unmatched junction bases numbered 2, after V lost 0 bases and J lost 3 bases. Time point noted: sample taken at primary tumor resection. The donors were approximately 65 patients with non-small cell lung cancer that was early-stage and untreated.

This receptor was taken from a male donor with early-stage non-small cell lung cancer. The source was PBMCs, collected at surgery. The chain combines TRBV7-2 with TRBJ1-5; 7 positions agree with TRBD1. The DNA for the CDR3 is TGTGCCAGCAGCTTAGCGACAGGGAACAATCAGCCCCAGCATTTT. It yields the protein CASSLATGNNQPQHF.